This record looks at one T cell receptor (beta chain) sequence and its context. Its target is not known. Every isolated RNA sample was fully reverse transcribed, so sequencing captured expressed TCRB transcripts. Assay used: immunoSEQ multiplex PCR; TCRdb lists only in-frame clones, some missing. The data show approximately 250,000 clones, with about 24% seen just once and approximately 0.011% held by the top ten. These data belong to a study of beta chain features in type 1 diabetes. Broader study findings: Naive, central memory and regulatory TCRB repertoires appeared more similar among patients than healthy donors. Moderate but significant shortening of TCRB CDR3s was recorded in all four CD4+ subsets from Type 1 diabetes patients.

The CDR3 sequence is 14 residues long. CDR1 and CDR2 from the germline V gene are SGHTA and FQGTGA. V lost 5 bases and J lost 2, with 11 bases in between. The TCR comes from a woman aged 25-40 years with type 1 diabetes. The sequenced sample consisted of naive CD4+ T cells from blood. V is TRBV7-3 and J is TRBJ2-3; maybe TRBD2 (5 bases). CDR3 sequence (DNA): TGTGCCAGCAGCCGGGGAATCTCCACAGATACGCAGTATTTT. Translated, it gives CASSRGISTDTQYF.